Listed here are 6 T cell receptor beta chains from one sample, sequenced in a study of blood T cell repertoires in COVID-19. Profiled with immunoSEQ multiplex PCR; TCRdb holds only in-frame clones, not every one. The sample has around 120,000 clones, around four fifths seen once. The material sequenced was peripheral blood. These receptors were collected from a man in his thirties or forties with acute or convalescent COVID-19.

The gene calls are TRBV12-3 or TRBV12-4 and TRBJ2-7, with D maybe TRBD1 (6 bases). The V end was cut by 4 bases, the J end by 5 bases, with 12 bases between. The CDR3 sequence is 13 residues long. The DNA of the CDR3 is TGTGCCAGCAGTTATACAGGGCGAGACGAGCAGTACTTC. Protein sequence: CASSYTGRDEQYF.

The DNA of the CDR3 is TGTGCCAGCAGCTTAAGCACTGCGGGGGTAGGTACGCAGTATTTT. It translates to CASSLSTAGVGTQYF. The V call is TRBV7-9, the J call TRBJ2-3; 7 bases match TRBD2. From germline, CDR1 is SEHNR and CDR2 FQNEAQ (reference sequence). This CDR3 has 15 residues. The V and J ends lost 2 bases and 8 bases, in that order; junction bases with no gene match: 10.

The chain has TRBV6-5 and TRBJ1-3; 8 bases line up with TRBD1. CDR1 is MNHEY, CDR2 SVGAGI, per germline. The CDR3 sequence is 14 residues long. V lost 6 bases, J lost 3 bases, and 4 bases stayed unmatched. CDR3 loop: CASSHTGGGNTIYF. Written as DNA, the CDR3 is TGTGCCAGCAGCCATACAGGGGGTGGAAACACCATATATTTT.

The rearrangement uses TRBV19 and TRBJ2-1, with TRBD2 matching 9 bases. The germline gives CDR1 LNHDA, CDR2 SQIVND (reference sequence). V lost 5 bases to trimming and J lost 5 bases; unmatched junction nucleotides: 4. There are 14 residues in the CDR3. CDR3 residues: CASSWTSADNEQFF. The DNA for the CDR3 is TGTGCCAGTAGTTGGACTAGCGCGGACAATGAGCAGTTCTTC. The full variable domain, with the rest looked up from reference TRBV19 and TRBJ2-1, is DGGITQSPKYLFRKEGQNVTLSCEQNLNHDAMYWYRQDPGQGLRLIYYSQIVNDFQKGDIAEGYSVSREKKESFPLTVTSAQKNPTAFYLCASSWTSADNEQFFGPGTRLTVL.

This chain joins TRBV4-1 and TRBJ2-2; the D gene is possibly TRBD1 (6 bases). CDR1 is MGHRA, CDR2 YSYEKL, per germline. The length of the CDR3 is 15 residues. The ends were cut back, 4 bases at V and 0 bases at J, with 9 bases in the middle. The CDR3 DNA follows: TGCGCCAGCAGCCCCGGGACAACGAACACCGGGGAGCTGTTTTTT. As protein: CASSPGTTNTGELFF.

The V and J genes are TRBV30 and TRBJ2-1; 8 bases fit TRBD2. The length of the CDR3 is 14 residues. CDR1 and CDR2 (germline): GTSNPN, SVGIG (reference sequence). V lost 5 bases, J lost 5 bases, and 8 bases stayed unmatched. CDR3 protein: CAWEPGLGDNEQFF. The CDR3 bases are TGTGCCTGGGAACCGGGACTAGGAGACAATGAGCAGTTCTTC.